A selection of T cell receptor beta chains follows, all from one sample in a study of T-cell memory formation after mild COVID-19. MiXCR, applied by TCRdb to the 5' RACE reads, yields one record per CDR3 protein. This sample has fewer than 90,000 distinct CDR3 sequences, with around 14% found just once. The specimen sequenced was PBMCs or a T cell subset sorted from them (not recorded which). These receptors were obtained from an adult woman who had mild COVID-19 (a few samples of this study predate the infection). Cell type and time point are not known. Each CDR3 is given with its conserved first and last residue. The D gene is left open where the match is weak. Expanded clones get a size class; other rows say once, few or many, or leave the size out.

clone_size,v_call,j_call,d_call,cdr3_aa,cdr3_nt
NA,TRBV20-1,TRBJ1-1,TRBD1,CSASWDRGHTEAFF,TGCAGTGCTAGCTGGGACAGGGGGCACACTGAAGCTTTCTTT
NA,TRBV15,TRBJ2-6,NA,CATSRDDSGANVLTF,TGTGCCACCAGCAGAGACGACTCTGGGGCCAACGTCCTGACTTTC
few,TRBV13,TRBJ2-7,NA,CASSPLGTNQYEQYF,TGTGCCAGCAGCCCCTTGGGGACGAATCAATACGAGCAGTACTTC
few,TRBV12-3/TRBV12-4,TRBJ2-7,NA,CASSLEGGEQYF,TGTGCCAGCAGTTTAGAGGGAGGCGAGCAGTACTTC
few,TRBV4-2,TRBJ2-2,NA,CASSERLAGELFF,TGTGCCAGCAGCGAACGACTAGCCGGGGAGCTGTTTTTT
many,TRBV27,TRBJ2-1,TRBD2,CASSDTSGSLFYNEQFF,TGTGCCAGCAGTGATACTAGCGGGAGCCTCTTTTACAATGAGCAGTTCTTC
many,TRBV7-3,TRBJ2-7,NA,CASSPTTSAYSYEQYF,TGTGCCAGCAGCCCTACGACGAGCGCCTACTCCTACGAGCAGTACTTC
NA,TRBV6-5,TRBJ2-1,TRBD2,CASSSGGADEQFF,TGTGCCAGCAGTTCGGGGGGGGCGGATGAGCAGTTCTTC
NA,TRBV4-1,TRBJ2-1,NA,CASSHASLNEQFF,TGCGCCAGCAGCCATGCTTCACTCAATGAGCAGTTCTTC
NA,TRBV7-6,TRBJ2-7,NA,CASSLGPLMDEQYF,TGTGCCAGCAGCTTGGGCCCCCTGATGGACGAGCAGTACTTC
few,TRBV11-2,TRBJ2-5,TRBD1,CASSLGPYRGGETQYF,TGTGCCAGCAGCTTAGGACCGTACAGGGGTGGCGAGACCCAGTACTTC
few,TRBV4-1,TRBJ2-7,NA,CASSQDRGYYEQYF,TGCGCCAGCAGCCAAGATCGCGGGTACTACGAGCAGTACTTC
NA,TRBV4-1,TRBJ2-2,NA,CASSQSRELFF,TGCGCCAGCAGCCAAAGCCGGGAGCTGTTTTTT
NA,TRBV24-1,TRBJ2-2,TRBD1,CATSELGTAANTGELFF,TGTGCCACCAGTGAACTAGGGACAGCTGCGAACACCGGGGAGCTGTTTTTT
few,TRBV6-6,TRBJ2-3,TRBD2,CASTPSGREGGWGLYF,TGTGCCAGCACCCCGAGCGGGAGGGAAGGGGGGTGGGGTCTGTATTTT
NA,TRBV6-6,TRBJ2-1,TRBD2,CASSYPLAGGYDEQFF,TGTGCCAGCAGTTACCCACTAGCGGGAGGATACGATGAGCAGTTCTTC
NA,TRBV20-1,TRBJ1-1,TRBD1,CSARADRDTEAFF,TGCAGTGCTAGAGCAGACAGGGACACTGAAGCTTTCTTT
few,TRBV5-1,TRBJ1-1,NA,CASSWEQGNTEAFF,TGCGCCAGCAGCTGGGAACAGGGGAACACTGAAGCTTTCTTT
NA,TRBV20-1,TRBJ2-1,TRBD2,CSAPQPGLALSSYNEQFF,TGCAGTGCTCCTCAACCGGGACTAGCGCTCAGCTCCTACAATGAGCAGTTCTTC
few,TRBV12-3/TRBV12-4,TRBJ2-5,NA,CASSIEAVGEETQYF,TGTGCCAGCAGTATCGAGGCAGTTGGGGAAGAGACCCAGTACTTC
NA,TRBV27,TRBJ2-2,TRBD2,CASSLTRGGTGELFF,TGTGCCAGCAGTTTAACCCGCGGGGGCACCGGGGAGCTGTTTTTT
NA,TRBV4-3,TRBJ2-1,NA,CASSQGLFSSYNEQFF,TGCGCCAGCAGCCAAGGTCTCTTCAGCTCCTACAATGAGCAGTTCTTC
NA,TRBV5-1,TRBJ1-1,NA,CASSSGPRGTEAFF,TGCGCCAGCAGCTCGGGGCCTCGGGGCACTGAAGCTTTCTTT
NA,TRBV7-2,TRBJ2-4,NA,CASSLLDQNIQYF,TGTGCCAGCAGCTTACTGGACCAAAACATTCAGTACTTC
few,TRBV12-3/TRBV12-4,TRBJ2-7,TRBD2,CASSNSGGQAYEQYF,TGTGCCAGCAGTAATAGCGGGGGACAAGCCTACGAGCAGTACTTC
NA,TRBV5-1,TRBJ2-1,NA,CASSGGSSYTEQFF,TGCGCCAGCAGCGGGGGGAGCTCCTACACTGAGCAGTTCTTC
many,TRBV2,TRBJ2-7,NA,CASKKEVDSASYEQYF,TGTGCCAGCAAGAAGGAGGTAGATTCCGCCTCCTACGAGCAGTACTTC